These 6 T cell receptor beta chains originate from one sample sequenced in a study of blood T cells in healthy people across ages. Combining a sample-barcoded 5' primer with a J-beta primer mix, a second PCR ran for roughly 6 to 11 cycles. TCRdb re-called the 5' RACE reads with MiXCR, one entry per CDR3 protein. The repertoire includes hundreds of thousands of distinct CDR3 sequences, roughly 60% of them detected once, and about 20% sits in the top ten. Sequenced: blood. These receptors originate from a young man in good health.

The chain carries TRBV28 and TRBJ1-2, with 9 bases aligning to TRBD1. This CDR3 spans 15 amino acids. Trimming took 5 bases from V and 5 from J; bases not matched to a gene: 9. CDR1 and CDR2 (germline): MDHEN, SYDVKM. The CDR3 nucleotides are TGTGCCAGCAGTCCACGGACAGGGGTACGATATGGCTACACCTTC. Protein product: CASSPRTGVRYGYTF.

The V and J genes are TRBV12-3 or TRBV12-4 and TRBJ2-1, with TRBD2 identical over 11 bases. The CDR3 consists of 15 residues. The ends lost 6 bases at V and 10 bases at J; junction bases unmatched: 11. The CDR3 is CASSTVLAGAGEQFF. The CDR3 DNA sequence: TGTGCCAGCAGCACCGTACTAGCGGGGGCGGGCGAGCAGTTCTTC.

This chain connects TRBV7-2 to TRBJ1-6; no definite D call. This CDR3 is 13 amino acids long. CDR1 and CDR2 (germline): SGHTA, FQGNSA. Deletions cut 6 bases from V and 10 bases from J, with 13 bases between. CDR3 in amino acids: CASRQIGVSPLHF. The CDR3 bases are TGTGCCAGCAGGCAAATCGGGGTCTCACCCCTCCACTTT.

This chain uses TRBV20-1 with TRBJ2-2, with 9 bases that match TRBD2. The CDR3 contains 16 residues. CDR1 and CDR2 from the germline V gene are DFQATT and SNEGSKA (reference sequence). Trimming cost V 6 bases and J 1 base; bases outside gene matches: 9. The CDR3 region has the DNA TGCAGTGCCCCCCGGGCGGGAGGGGTGAACACCGGGGAGCTGTTTTTT. Its translation is CSAPRAGGVNTGELFF.

As DNA, the CDR3 is TGTGCCAGCAGTCGACAGGGATGGGAGCAGTACTTC. This codes for CASSRQGWEQYF. The V and J genes are TRBV7-2 and TRBJ2-4, with 7 positions matching TRBD1. This CDR3 region has 12 residues. The trim removed 6 bases at V and 13 bases at J, leaving 9 bases unmatched. CDR1 is SGHTA and CDR2 is FQGNSA in the germline V gene.

This chain links TRBV2 with TRBJ1-4; D unclear. Trimming took 6 bases from V and 4 from J, leaving 15 bases between them. Germline loops: CDR1 SNHLY, CDR2 FYNNEI. The CDR3 length is 15 residues. The CDR3 protein is CASRRDTTYNEKLFF. CDR3 sequence (DNA): TGTGCCAGCAGGAGAGACACAACTTATAATGAAAAACTGTTTTTT.